The 13 T cell receptor beta chains presented below share a single source sample, sequenced in a study of blood T cell repertoires in COVID-19. Assay used: immunoSEQ multiplex PCR; TCRdb lists only in-frame clones, some missing. This sample yields about 94,000 clones, of which approximately 83% are seen a single time; around 6.5% belongs to the top ten. The sequencing sample was made of peripheral blood. These receptors were obtained from a man in his 60s with acute or convalescent COVID-19.

The genes are TRBV19 and TRBJ1-4; D remains ambiguous. Trimming took off 3 bases at V and 7 bases at J, with 9 bases between the two ends. The CDR3 has 13 residues. The germline V gene encodes CDR1 LNHDA and CDR2 SQIVND (reference sequence). The CDR3 DNA is TGTGCCAGTAGTATTCGCTCCGGTGAAAAACTGTTTTTT. This sequence encodes CASSIRSGEKLFF.

The V gene is TRBV10-2, the J gene TRBJ2-1; 10 bases fit TRBD2. The CDR3 consists of 15 residues. CDR1 and CDR2 (germline): WSHSY, SAAADI. With V trimmed by 3 bases and J by 10 bases, 9 bases remained unmatched. CDR3 residues: CASSDGSGGAREQFF. The CDR3 DNA reads TGCGCCAGCAGTGATGGGAGCGGGGGGGCCAGAGAGCAGTTCTTC.

The gene calls are TRBV29-1 and TRBJ2-5; tentatively, D is TRBD1 (5 bases). Germline V gene sequence: CDR1 SQVTM, CDR2 ANQGSEA. The CDR3 runs 12 residues. Trimming stripped 3 bases from V and 5 bases from J, with 10 bases between. CDR3 loop: CSVDRVKETQYF. Written as DNA, the CDR3 is TGCAGCGTTGACAGGGTGAAGGAGACCCAGTACTTC.

V and J are TRBV5-1 and TRBJ2-5; 9 nucleotides agree with TRBD1. CDR1 is SGHRS and CDR2 is YFSETQ in the germline V gene. The CDR3 has 15 amino acids. Trimming cost V 2 bases and J 5 bases; bases outside gene matches: 7. This chain's CDR3 is CASSLRQGGTETQYF. Here the CDR3 DNA reads TGCGCCAGCAGCTTAAGACAGGGGGGAACTGAGACCCAGTACTTC.

This clone has just a few counts. The J gene is TRBJ2-3, the V gene TRBV7-8; 9 bases align to TRBD2. J gave up 2 bases and V 2 bases, and 11 bases lay outside the gene matches. Per the germline V gene, CDR1 is SGHVS and CDR2 is FQNEAQ. The length of the CDR3 is 18 residues. CDR3 in amino acids: CASSLRASGATFTDTQYF. In DNA, the CDR3 is TGTGCCAGCAGCTTAAGGGCTAGCGGGGCGACCTTCACAGATACGCAGTATTTT.

Remarks on this clone: Germline is not matched at one junction end, which may reflect a read error. V is TRBV5-4 and J is TRBJ2-1, with 7 bases fitting TRBD1. CDR3 length equals 11 residues. Germline CDR1 is SGHNT and CDR2 is YYREEE (reference sequence). The CDR3, as DNA: TGTGCCAGCAGCTCTACAGGGGATAGGATCTTC. It is translated as CASSSTGDRIF.

The chain recombines TRBV5-6 with TRBJ1-1; 9 nucleotides align to TRBD1. V lost 2 bases to trimming and J lost 8 bases; unmatched junction nucleotides: 7. CDR1 and CDR2 from the germline V gene are SGHDT and YYEEEE. CDR3 length: 14 residues. In DNA, the CDR3 is TGTGCCAGCAGCTTAAGGGCCGGGACAGGGGAAGCTTTCTTT. Its translation is CASSLRAGTGEAFF.

This clone was seen only once. V usage is TRBV27 and J usage is TRBJ1-5; TRBD1 is a possible D gene (5 bases). Trimming cost V 5 bases and J 9 bases, with 17 bases left between them. The CDR3 has 14 amino acids. CDR1 is MNHEY and CDR2 is SMNVEV in the germline V gene (reference sequence). The chain's CDR3 is CASSPYSAGGPQHF. CDR3 DNA: TGTGCCAGCAGTCCCTACAGTGCCGGGGGGCCCCAGCATTTT.

The V gene is TRBV5-8, the J gene TRBJ2-5, with 9 bases that match TRBD2. With 2 bases clipped from V and 5 bases from J, the junction kept 10 bases outside the gene matches. This CDR3 comprises 16 residues. Germline V gene lookup returns CDR1 SGHTS and CDR2 YDEGEE. CDR3: CASSFWAGGPKETQYF. In DNA form, the CDR3 reads TGTGCCAGCAGCTTCTGGGCGGGGGGGCCGAAGGAGACCCAGTACTTC.

The chain carries TRBV29-1 and TRBJ2-5; possibly TRBD1 for D (5 bases). There are 13 residues in the CDR3. Germline V gene sequence: CDR1 SQVTM, CDR2 ANQGSEA. V lost 7 bases to trimming and J lost 2 bases, with 14 bases between them. The DNA of the CDR3 is TGCAGCGCCCCGACAGAAAGACAAGAGACCCAGTACTTC. Translating gives CSAPTERQETQYF.

The chain employs TRBV30 and TRBJ2-3, with D perhaps matching TRBD2 (6 bases). Germline CDR1 is GTSNPN and CDR2 is SVGIG (reference sequence). The CDR3 sequence is 13 residues long. Trimming took off 1 base at V and 6 bases at J, with 11 bases between the two ends. The CDR3 reads CAWSDAGFDTQYF. DNA for the CDR3: TGTGCCTGGAGTGATGCGGGGTTTGATACGCAGTATTTT.

This chain links TRBV6-5 with TRBJ1-6; D gene unclear. CDR3 size: 15 residues. CDR1 is MNHEY, CDR2 SVGAGI, per germline. Trimming stripped 2 bases from V and 9 bases from J, with 14 bases between. CDR3 protein: CASSYARGTSSPLHF. CDR3 coding DNA: TGTGCCAGCAGTTACGCCCGAGGAACCAGTTCACCCCTCCACTTT.

The CDR3 coding sequence is TGTGCCAGCAGTCCCTCAGGTCCAGAGACCCAGTACTTC. This codes for CASSPSGPETQYF. V usage is TRBV6-2 or TRBV6-3 and J usage is TRBJ2-5; no reliable D call. The germline V and J ends were trimmed by 5 bases and 4 bases, with 11 bases remaining between them. The CDR3 contains 13 residues. Germline V lookup: CDR1 MNHEY, CDR2 SVGEGT.